The 17 T cell receptor beta chains below were found in one sample sequenced in a study of blood T cell repertoires in COVID-19. The table came from immunoSEQ multiplex PCR; TCRdb's copy has only in-frame clones and leaves some out. This table holds around 480,000 clones, about 91% found once. Specimen: peripheral blood. These receptor sequences come from a woman aged 45-65 years with COVID-19, enrolled during active disease.

The chain employs TRBV28 and TRBJ1-2, with D maybe TRBD1 (5 bases). The CDR3 is 13 residues long. V lost 9 bases and J 1 base, leaving 12 bases between the germline ends. CDR1 MDHEN and CDR2 SYDVKM come from the germline V gene. Here the CDR3 reads CASWGGINYGYTF. DNA for the CDR3: TGTGCCAGTTGGGGGGGGATTAACTATGGCTACACCTTC.

This rearrangement joins TRBV7-9 to TRBJ2-7, with no clear D. The CDR3 length is 13 residues. Germline-derived CDR1 and CDR2 are SEHNR and FQNEAQ (reference sequence). Between the trimmed V and J ends, which lost 4 bases and 2 bases, there was a span of 9 bases. CDR3 DNA sequence: TGTGCCAGCAGCTCCAAGCTCCCCTACGAGCAGTACTTC. As protein: CASSSKLPYEQYF.

The V and J genes are TRBV14 and TRBJ2-3; a possible D gene is TRBD1 (5 bases). The germline V gene has CDR1 SGHDN and CDR2 FVKESK. Trimming cost V 2 bases and J 6 bases, with 18 bases left between them. This CDR3 is built from 16 residues. CDR3 protein: CASSQSRQSLGDTQYF. CDR3 DNA sequence: TGTGCCAGCAGCCAATCTCGACAGTCCCTGGGGGATACGCAGTATTTT.

The chain uses TRBV5-1 and TRBJ1-6; TRBD1 matches 9 bases. The V segment lost 4 bases and the J segment 10 bases; nucleotides outside the gene matches: 6. The CDR3 runs to 14 residues. CDR1 SGHRS and CDR2 YFSETQ come from the germline V gene. The CDR3 here is CASSIPGQGSPLHF. The CDR3 DNA is TGCGCCAGCAGCATACCGGGACAGGGCTCACCCCTCCACTTT. Drawing the rest from reference TRBV5-1 and TRBJ1-6, the complete variable domain is KAGVTQTPRYLIKTRGQQVTLSCSPISGHRSVSWYQQTPGQGLQFLFEYFSETQRNKGNFPGRFSGRQFSNSRSEMNVSTLELGDSALYLCASSIPGQGSPLHFGNGTRLTVT.

The chain is built from TRBV6-5 and TRBJ1-2; possibly TRBD1 for D (6 bases). Between the trimmed V and J ends, which lost 5 bases and 4 bases, there was a span of 14 bases. In germline, CDR1 is MNHEY, CDR2 SVGAGI. The CDR3 has 14 amino acids. CDR3 coding DNA: TGTGCCAGCAGTCCATACCTGGGGGCCTATGGCTACACCTTC. Its protein is CASSPYLGAYGYTF.

The genes are TRBV5-1 and TRBJ1-4; D possibly corresponds to TRBD1 (6 bases). This CDR3 contains 13 residues. Germline CDR1 is SGHRS and CDR2 is YFSETQ. Trimming left V 0 bases short and J 8 bases short, with 8 bases between. The CDR3 DNA sequence: TGCGCCAGCAGCTTGGGGGACACCGAAAAACTGTTTTTT. Its protein product is CASSLGDTEKLFF. Drawing the rest from reference TRBV5-1 and TRBJ1-4, the complete variable domain is KAGVTQTPRYLIKTRGQQVTLSCSPISGHRSVSWYQQTPGQGLQFLFEYFSETQRNKGNFPGRFSGRQFSNSRSEMNVSTLELGDSALYLCASSLGDTEKLFFGSGTQLSVL.

The rearrangement joins TRBV5-8 to TRBJ1-2, with TRBD1 matching 9 bases. Trimming took 2 bases from V and 6 from J; bases not matched to a gene: 2. Germline-derived CDR1 and CDR2 are SGHTS and YDEGEE. This CDR3 has 13 amino acids. The CDR3 DNA reads as TGTGCCAGCAGCTTACAGGGGGCGAATGGCTACACCTTC. Translating it yields CASSLQGANGYTF.

This CDR3 is CASGGLAGNNEQFF. The CDR3 DNA follows: TGTGCCAGCGGGGGACTAGCTGGGAACAATGAGCAGTTCTTC. The chain is built from TRBV2 and TRBJ2-1, with TRBD2 matching 9 bases. J lost 5 bases, V lost 8 bases, and 7 bases had no gene match. The CDR3 is made up of 14 amino acids. CDR1 is SNHLY, CDR2 FYNNEI, per germline. The variable domain in full, completed from reference TRBV2 and TRBJ2-1, reads EPEVTQTPSHQVTQMGQEVILRCVPISNHLYFYWYRQILGQKVEFLVSFYNNEISEKSEIFDDQFSVERPDGSNFTLKIRSTKLEDSAMYFCASGGLAGNNEQFFGPGTRLTVL.

This clone is a singleton in its sample. The J gene is TRBJ1-1, the V gene TRBV11-2, with 9 bases lining up with TRBD1. CDR1 and CDR2 from the germline V gene are SGHAT and FQNNGV. Trimming at V came to 2 bases and at J to 6 bases, leaving 4 bases not matched to a gene. The CDR3 covers 14 residues. CDR3 DNA sequence: TGTGCCAGCAGCTTATGGTGGACAGGGGCTGAAGCTTTCTTT. Translating gives CASSLWWTGAEAFF.

This clone was observed once. The J gene is TRBJ1-1, the V gene TRBV2; no clear D. Germline-derived CDR1 and CDR2 are SNHLY and FYNNEI. The CDR3 is 12 amino acids. Between the trimmed V and J ends, which lost 7 bases and 5 bases, there was a span of 11 bases. The CDR3 protein is CASMLGVTEAFF. The CDR3 DNA reads TGTGCCAGCATGTTGGGAGTTACTGAAGCTTTCTTT.

The genes are TRBV11-2 and TRBJ1-1; the match to TRBD1 covers 7 bases. Trimming took 0 bases from V and 11 from J; bases not matched to a gene: 9. Germline V gene lookup returns CDR1 SGHAT and CDR2 FQNNGV. CDR3 length equals 14 residues. The CDR3 DNA sequence: TGTGCCAGCAGCTTAGAGACAGGGAGAGTGAGGGCTTTCTTT. The encoded protein is CASSLETGRVRAFF. The whole variable domain, filled in from reference TRBV11-2 and TRBJ1-1, reads EAGVAQSPRYKIIEKRQSVAFWCNPISGHATLYWYQQILGQGPKLLIQFQNNGVVDDSQLPKDRFSAERLKGVDSTLKIQPAKLEDSAVYLCASSLETGRVRAFFGQGTRLTVV.

V and J are TRBV6-5 and TRBJ1-1; 8 bases align to TRBD1. The CDR3 length is 13 residues. Germline CDR1 reads MNHEY; CDR2 reads SVGAGI. V trimming: 9 bases; J trimming: 4 bases; junction bases outside the gene matches: 7. The CDR3 coding sequence is TGTGCCAGTAGGGGGGACAGGATCACTGAAGCTTTCTTT. It codes for CASRGDRITEAFF.

The rearrangement joins TRBV21-1 to TRBJ2-7; the table gives TRBD1 as D, unverified against the DNA. TRBV21-1 is annotated as a pseudogene. The CDR3 length is 14 residues. The CDR3 loop is CASSLRQGSYEQYF. The CDR3 region has the DNA TGTGCCAGCAGCCTGCGACAGGGAAGCTACGAGCAGTACTTC.

V usage is TRBV10-1 and J usage is TRBJ2-1; 15 positions agree with TRBD2. With V trimmed by 4 bases and J by 8 bases, 6 bases remained unmatched. The CDR3 runs 16 residues. Germline CDR1 WNHNN, CDR2 SYGVQD (reference sequence). As DNA, the CDR3 is TGCGCCAGCAGTGTTAGGACTAGCGGGGGGGCCGATGAGCAGTTCTTC. This translates into CASSVRTSGGADEQFF.

This chain joins TRBV10-3 and TRBJ1-2, with D hard to call. Trimming took off 0 bases at V and 3 bases at J, with 14 bases between the two ends. CDR1 and CDR2 from the germline V gene are ENHRY and SYGVKD. This CDR3 contains 16 residues. Here the CDR3 reads CAISESPGRIDYGYTF. The DNA of the CDR3 is TGTGCCATCAGTGAGTCCCCGGGGAGGATTGACTATGGCTACACCTTC.

The CDR3 reads CASSLGTNYPGELFF. The DNA for the CDR3 is TGTGCCAGCAGCCTAGGGACTAATTACCCCGGGGAGCTGTTTTTT. This chain links TRBV5-5 with TRBJ2-2, with TRBD2 identical over 7 bases. Per the germline V gene, CDR1 is SGHKS and CDR2 is YYEKEE (reference sequence). The CDR3 runs 15 residues. V trimming: 4 bases; J trimming: 6 bases; junction bases outside the gene matches: 9.

The rearrangement uses TRBV3-1 (or the pseudogene TRBV3-2) and TRBJ2-7; 11 positions match TRBD2. The CDR3 extends over 16 amino acids. V trimming: 1 base; J trimming: 1 base; junction bases outside the gene matches: 3. Germline CDR1 and CDR2: LGHDT and YNNKEL (reference sequence). The CDR3 region has the DNA TGTGCCAGCAGCCAAGGACTAGCGGGGCCGTCCTACGAGCAGTACTTC. Its translation: CASSQGLAGPSYEQYF.